One and the same sample provided the 3 T cell receptor beta chains below, sequenced in a study of cytomegalovirus exposure and HLA in healthy donors. The PCR had 60 Vbeta and 13 Jbeta primers. Sequenced by immunoSEQ multiplex PCR; TCRdb stores in-frame clones only, minus some. The repertoire table contains around 35,000 clones. The sequencing input was PBMCs. The receptors originated from a woman between 35 and 50 years old in good health and CMV-seropositive.

The chain uses TRBV7-2 and TRBJ2-3; 8 bases are a match to TRBD2. This CDR3 is built from 15 residues. Per germline, CDR1 SGHTA and CDR2 FQGNSA. The trim removed 3 bases at V and 1 base at J, leaving 3 bases unmatched. CDR3 residues: CASSFAGGGTDTQYF. CDR3 sequence (DNA): TGTGCCAGCAGCTTTGCGGGAGGAGGCACAGATACGCAGTATTTT.

This chain uses TRBV29-1 with TRBJ1-2; TRBD1 might be the D (6 bases). V was shortened by 3 bases and J by 10 bases, with 12 bases between the two germline ends. This CDR3 has 11 residues. Germline values: CDR1 SQVTM, CDR2 ANQGSEA. CDR3 bases: TGCAGCGTTGAGGGACACAGATTCTACACCTTC. It is translated as CSVEGHRFYTF.

This chain joins TRBV5-1 and TRBJ2-7, with D perhaps matching TRBD1 (10 bases). Trimming cost V 2 bases and J 5 bases, with 29 bases left between them. The CDR3 consists of 19 residues. The germline V gene has CDR1 SGHRS and CDR2 YFSETQ. The CDR3 DNA is TGCGCCAGCAGCTTAGGGACAGGGGCCGCGGGAGGGCCTGGCGACGAGCAGTACTTC. Translated: CASSLGTGAAGGPGDEQYF.